The 32 T cell receptor beta chains presented below share a single source sample, sequenced in a study of cytomegalovirus exposure and HLA in healthy donors. With 60 Vbeta and 13 Jbeta primers, the PCR was carried out. Generated by immunoSEQ multiplex PCR, the TCRdb table keeps only in-frame clones and is missing some. Of 90,000 to 140,000 clones in the sample, roughly three quarters were seen once. Material for sequencing was PBMCs. These TCRs come from a man younger than 45 in good health and CMV-seronegative.

This chain joins TRBV25-1 and TRBJ1-2; 7 bases match TRBD1. V trimming: 6 bases; J trimming: 4 bases; junction bases outside the gene matches: 8. There are 14 residues in the CDR3. Germline V gene sequence: CDR1 MGHDK, CDR2 SYGVNS. CDR3 sequence: CASSRQGAFYGYTF. CDR3 sequence (DNA): TGTGCCAGCAGCAGACAGGGAGCCTTCTATGGCTACACCTTC.

The J gene is TRBJ2-1, the V gene TRBV7-8; weak D call: TRBD2 (6 bases). This CDR3 is built from 16 residues. V was shortened by 2 bases and J by 0 bases, with 11 bases between the two germline ends. Germline lookup yields CDR1 SGHVS and CDR2 FQNEAQ. The CDR3 DNA reads as TGTGCCAGCAGCTTATTTAGCGGAAGCTCCTACAATGAGCAGTTCTTC. It translates to CASSLFSGSSYNEQFF.

The chain is built from TRBV28 and TRBJ1-1, with 7 bases fitting TRBD1. The CDR3 is made up of 13 amino acids. The germline V gene has CDR1 MDHEN and CDR2 SYDVKM. V lost 4 bases, J lost 8 bases, and 7 bases stayed unmatched. The CDR3 reads CASSSPPTGEAFF. The CDR3 bases are TGTGCCAGCAGTTCTCCGCCGACAGGGGAAGCTTTCTTT.

V and J are TRBV7-2 and TRBJ2-5; TRBD2 agrees at 9 bases. The CDR3 has 16 amino acids. Per the germline V gene, CDR1 is SGHTA and CDR2 is FQGNSA. Losses at the gene ends were 3 bases for V and 6 bases for J; bases not matched to a gene: 11. CDR3 amino acids: CASSFSPMAGGQTQYF. CDR3 sequence (DNA): TGTGCCAGCAGCTTTAGCCCGATGGCGGGAGGGCAGACCCAGTACTTC.

CDR3 region: CASSPAAGGAETQYF. Here the CDR3 DNA reads TGCGCCAGCAGCCCGGCAGCGGGGGGGGCAGAGACCCAGTACTTC. This chain joins TRBV5-1 and TRBJ2-5; 10 bases map to TRBD2. After removal of 4 bases from V and 4 bases from J, the junction contained 7 bases not matched to a gene. The CDR3 sequence is 15 residues long. The germline gives CDR1 SGHRS, CDR2 YFSETQ.

This sequence joins TRBV6-5 and TRBJ2-7, with 9 bases that match TRBD1. The CDR3 runs 13 residues. Germline V lookup: CDR1 MNHEY, CDR2 SVGAGI. V lost 5 bases and J lost 3; bases outside the gene matches: 2. For the CDR3, the DNA is TGTGCCAGCAGTCGGGGACAGGGCTACGAGCAGTACTTC. It specifies CASSRGQGYEQYF.

This chain's CDR3 is CASSLDFRGLGGYTF. The CDR3 DNA follows: TGCGCCAGCAGCTTGGATTTCCGGGGTTTGGGGGGCTACACCTTC. This chain connects TRBV5-1 to TRBJ1-2; D gene uncertain. Germline CDR1 reads SGHRS; CDR2 reads YFSETQ. The V gene lost 0 bases and the J gene lost 8 bases, with 17 bases spanning the gap. The CDR3 is made up of 15 amino acids.

This chain links TRBV7-3 with TRBJ2-7; 8 bases line up with TRBD1. The germline V gene has CDR1 SGHTA and CDR2 FQGTGA. This CDR3 contains 14 residues. The J segment lost 1 base and the V segment lost 3 bases, leaving 2 bases of the junction unmatched. Written as DNA, the CDR3 is TGTGCCAGCAGCTTGACAGGGGAATCCTACGAGCAGTACTTC. Its protein product is CASSLTGESYEQYF.

The chain employs TRBV7-2 and TRBJ2-4, with D possibly being TRBD1 (5 bases). The CDR3 covers 16 residues. Germline-derived CDR1 and CDR2 are SGHTA and FQGNSA. V was shortened by 1 base and J by 0 bases, with 10 bases between the two germline ends. In nucleotides, the CDR3 is TGTGCCAGCAGCTTAGACAGGCCATTAGCCAAAAACATTCAGTACTTC. The encoded protein is CASSLDRPLAKNIQYF.

This clone appeared a few times. The chain recombines TRBV27 with TRBJ2-7; TRBD2 aligns across 10 bases. The CDR3 contains 16 residues. From germline, CDR1 is MNHEY and CDR2 SMNVEV (reference sequence). The ends lost 8 bases at V and 3 bases at J; junction bases unmatched: 13. This CDR3 is CASPLPPAGGLYEQYF. In DNA form, the CDR3 reads TGTGCCAGCCCCCTTCCCCCAGCGGGAGGGCTCTACGAGCAGTACTTC.

The chain employs TRBV19 and TRBJ1-1, with D possibly TRBD1 on 5 matching bases. Germline CDR1 reads LNHDA; CDR2 reads SQIVND (reference sequence). CDR3 size: 12 residues. V lost 5 bases, J lost 10 bases, and 14 bases lay in between. In DNA form, the CDR3 reads TGTGCCAGTAGTCCCTCACGGGGGGTAGCTTTCTTT. Its protein is CASSPSRGVAFF.

A few counts support this clone. The V and J genes are TRBV7-3 and TRBJ2-5; 7 bases match TRBD2. The trim removed 4 bases at V and 4 bases at J, leaving 3 bases unmatched. CDR3 size: 13 residues. Germline-derived CDR1 and CDR2 are SGHTA and FQGTGA. CDR3 bases: TGTGCCAGCAGCTCGGGAGGAGGAGAGACCCAGTACTTC. Its protein is CASSSGGGETQYF.

This clone was seen a handful of times. This sequence joins TRBV7-9 and TRBJ2-1, with 11 bases identical to TRBD2. Germline V gives CDR1 SEHNR, CDR2 FQNEAQ (reference sequence). This CDR3 spans 14 amino acids. Trimming removed 4 bases from V and 8 bases from J; junction bases left unmatched: 4. The CDR3 protein is CASSYSGREDEQFF. CDR3 sequence (DNA): TGTGCCAGCAGCTATAGCGGGAGGGAGGATGAGCAGTTCTTC.

The V call is TRBV19, the J call TRBJ2-7; 11 bases line up with TRBD1. After removal of 5 bases from V and 4 bases from J, the junction contained 10 bases not matched to a gene. Germline CDR1 is LNHDA and CDR2 is SQIVND (reference sequence). There are 16 residues in the CDR3. The CDR3 DNA reads TGTGCCAGTAGTGCCCGGGACAGGGGGGAACAATACGAGCAGTACTTC. Translated: CASSARDRGEQYEQYF.

The chain links TRBV28 to TRBJ2-3, with 10 bases identical to TRBD2. The V segment lost 10 bases and the J segment 7 bases; nucleotides outside the gene matches: 11. Germline CDR1 MDHEN, CDR2 SYDVKM. This CDR3 comprises 14 residues. The CDR3: CATTTLSGRYTQYF. CDR3 nucleotide sequence: TGTGCCACCACTACCCTTAGCGGGAGGTATACGCAGTATTTT.

CDR3 residues: CATSLLTDTQYF. CDR3 nucleotides: TGTGCCACCTCTCTACTCACAGATACGCAGTATTTT. The chain joins TRBV19 to TRBJ2-3; D is unresolved. V shed 10 bases and J shed 2 bases, with 10 bases lying between them. Germline CDR1 reads LNHDA; CDR2 reads SQIVND (reference sequence). This CDR3 has 12 amino acids. Based on the CDR3 plus reference TRBV19 and TRBJ2-3, the full variable domain is DGGITQSPKYLFRKEGQNVTLSCEQNLNHDAMYWYRQDPGQGLRLIYYSQIVNDFQKGDIAEGYSVSREKKESFPLTVTSAQKNPTAFYLCATSLLTDTQYFGPGTRLTVL.

This chain's CDR3 is CASSLYGRGLDTQYF. The CDR3 DNA reads TGCGCCAGCAGCTTGTACGGGAGGGGTTTAGATACGCAGTATTTT. The chain couples TRBV5-1 to TRBJ2-3; 8 bases are shared with TRBD2. This CDR3 region has 15 residues. Germline CDR1 and CDR2: SGHRS and YFSETQ. J gave up 5 bases and V 1 base, and 6 bases lay outside the gene matches.

V gene TRBV19 combines with J gene TRBJ1-5, with unresolved D. Trimming removed 1 base from V and 2 bases from J, with 3 bases in between. The CDR3 loop spans 13 amino acids. CDR1 is LNHDA, CDR2 SQIVND, per germline (reference sequence). CDR3 DNA: TGTGCCAGTAGTATAGTCGGCAATCAGCCCCAGCATTTT. Translating it yields CASSIVGNQPQHF.

Here the CDR3 reads CASSQDSWTAPYEQYF. CDR3 coding DNA: TGCGCCAGCAGCCAAGATTCCTGGACAGCACCCTACGAGCAGTACTTC. The chain uses TRBV4-3 and TRBJ2-7, with a tentative D call TRBD1 (6 bases). This CDR3 comprises 16 residues. V dropped 0 bases and J dropped 2 bases, with 14 bases sitting between them. The germline CDR1 and CDR2 sequences are LGHNA and YSLEER.

This clone came up a few times. The chain employs TRBV7-3 and TRBJ2-5; 8 bases align to TRBD2. The ends lost 2 bases at V and 2 bases at J; junction bases unmatched: 4. This CDR3 comprises 15 residues. CDR1 and CDR2 from the germline V gene are SGHTA and FQGTGA. In DNA form, the CDR3 reads TGTGCCAGCAGCTTACGCGGGAGGCCTCAAGAGACCCAGTACTTC. This translates into CASSLRGRPQETQYF.

The chain uses TRBV7-9 and TRBJ1-4; D perhaps matches TRBD1 (5 bases). The CDR3 runs 15 residues. CDR1 and CDR2 from the germline V gene are SEHNR and FQNEAQ (reference sequence). V was cut by 2 bases and J by 4 bases, with 11 bases left in between. CDR3 bases: TGTGCCAGCAGCTTAATGTCGCAGGGTAATGAAAAACTGTTTTTT. It codes for CASSLMSQGNEKLFF.

This chain links TRBV4-3 with TRBJ1-2; D possibly corresponds to TRBD1 (6 bases). Trimming left V 0 bases short and J 4 bases short, with 18 bases between. The CDR3 length is 17 residues. Germline V gene lookup returns CDR1 LGHNA and CDR2 YSLEER. The CDR3, as DNA: TGCGCCAGCAGCCAAGATCCCACAGGGAGGGGAGTCTATGGCTACACCTTC. Its protein product is CASSQDPTGRGVYGYTF.

The chain joins TRBV7-2 to TRBJ2-2, with TRBD2 matching over 11 bases. This CDR3 contains 16 residues. J gave up 9 bases and V 1 base, and 7 bases lay outside the gene matches. Germline V gene data show CDR1 as SGHTA and CDR2 as FQGNSA. CDR3 coding DNA: TGTGCCAGCAGCTTAGAGGCTAGCGGGAGGCTCAGGGAGCTGTTTTTT. It encodes CASSLEASGRLRELFF.

The V and J genes are TRBV28 and TRBJ1-1, with no clear D. The germline gives CDR1 MDHEN, CDR2 SYDVKM. The CDR3 is made up of 15 amino acids. V dropped 6 bases and J dropped 1 base, with 15 bases sitting between them. The CDR3 bases are TGTGCCAGCAGGGTCCAGCGAAATCCGAACACTGAAGCTTTCTTT. It codes for CASRVQRNPNTEAFF.

The chain joins TRBV21-1 to TRBJ1-2. TRBV21-1 is a pseudogene. The CDR3 is 16 amino acids. The CDR3 DNA is TGTGCCAGCCTTAAAGGCGGGGGGGCGCGGGAGTCTGGCTACACCTTC. Translated: CASLKGGGARESGYTF.

The chain recombines TRBV28 with TRBJ2-7; possibly TRBD1 for D (5 bases). This CDR3 has 15 residues. Deletions cut 2 bases from V and 2 bases from J, with 13 bases between. Germline-derived CDR1 and CDR2 are MDHEN and SYDVKM. The CDR3, as DNA: TGTGCCAGCAGTTTAATTGCGGACAAAGCCTACGAGCAGTACTTC. Protein: CASSLIADKAYEQYF.

This chain uses TRBV28 with TRBJ1-3; D is perhaps TRBD1 (5 bases). Germline CDR1 is MDHEN and CDR2 is SYDVKM. V was shortened by 3 bases and J by 0 bases, with 9 bases between the two germline ends. CDR3 length equals 15 residues. In DNA form, the CDR3 reads TGTGCCAGCAGTTTTGGGGCAGCCTCTGGAAACACCATATATTTT. Translating it yields CASSFGAASGNTIYF. The full variable domain, completed using reference TRBV28 and TRBJ1-3, is DVKVTQSSRYLVKRTGEKVFLECVQDMDHENMFWYRQDPGLGLRLIYFSYDVKMKEKGDIPEGYSVSREKKERFSLILESASTNQTSMYLCASSFGAASGNTIYFGEGSWLTVV.

CDR3 residues: CAWRGSVTITDTQYF. CDR3 in DNA: TGTGCCTGGAGGGGGAGCGTAACGATAACAGATACGCAGTATTTT. The genes are TRBV30 and TRBJ2-3; D may be TRBD2 (5 bases). The germline CDR1 and CDR2 sequences are GTSNPN and SVGIG (reference sequence). Trimming cost V 3 bases and J 3 bases, with 16 bases left between them. This CDR3 is 15 amino acids long.

The chain carries TRBV30 and TRBJ1-3, with 7 bases lining up with TRBD1. The germline V gene encodes CDR1 GTSNPN and CDR2 SVGIG (reference sequence). V was pared by 3 bases and J by 8 bases, with 4 bases of the junction left unmatched. The CDR3 sequence is 12 residues long. CDR3 coding DNA: TGTGCCTGGAGAAGGGACAGTGACACCATATATTTT. Its protein product is CAWRRDSDTIYF.

This clone has more than one count but fewer than ten. The V gene is TRBV4-3, the J gene TRBJ1-3, with 7 bases matching TRBD1. This CDR3 is 16 amino acids long. In germline, CDR1 is LGHNA, CDR2 YSLEER. The junction had 4 bases not matched to a gene; V was cut back by 0 bases and J by 2 bases. The DNA for the CDR3 is TGCGCCAGCAGCCAAGATTTGCAGGGGGCTGGAAACACCATATATTTT. Its translation: CASSQDLQGAGNTIYF.

This clone has a handful of counts. The V and J genes are TRBV30 and TRBJ2-5; D gene ambiguous. The CDR3 spans 14 residues. V gave up 3 bases and J gave up 0 bases, with 11 bases separating them. From germline, CDR1 is GTSNPN and CDR2 SVGIG (reference sequence). CDR3 DNA: TGTGCCTGGAGACATGCGGTAAACCAAGAGACCCAGTACTTC. Its translation: CAWRHAVNQETQYF.

This rearrangement joins TRBV29-1 to TRBJ1-2, with D possibly being TRBD1 (5 bases). V was clipped by 7 bases and J by 10 bases, with 22 bases between them. Germline V CDR1 and CDR2: SQVTM, ANQGSEA. The CDR3 covers 13 residues. In DNA form, the CDR3 reads TGCAGCGCCCTCCCGGACACCCCGGGGGTCTACACCTTC. Protein product: CSALPDTPGVYTF.